The next 13 T cell receptor beta chains were all read from a single sample in a study of blood T cell repertoires in COVID-19. TCRdb's copy holds only in-frame clones and misses some; the assay was immunoSEQ multiplex PCR. The data contain 200,000 to 250,000 clones, 70% to 90% of them singletons. Sample: peripheral blood. The receptor source for this set is a woman younger than 35 who had recovered from COVID-19.

V gene TRBV6-5 combines with J gene TRBJ1-2, with D maybe TRBD1 (6 bases). The CDR3 runs 14 residues. V gave up 6 bases and J gave up 5 bases, with 16 bases separating them. CDR1 MNHEY and CDR2 SVGAGI come from the germline V gene. The CDR3 DNA sequence: TGTGCCAGCAGCTTGACAGGTGGCGGATATGGCTACACCTTC. Translated, it gives CASSLTGGGYGYTF.

The CDR3 DNA sequence: TGTGCCTGTAGGACAGGGTCACTGGGCTACACCTTC. Amino acid sequence: CACRTGSLGYTF. The chain couples TRBV30 to TRBJ1-2; 8 bases align to TRBD1. V shed 6 bases and J 8 bases; nucleotides not matched to a gene: 8. Per the germline V gene, CDR1 is GTSNPN and CDR2 is SVGIG (reference sequence). The CDR3 sequence is 12 residues long.

This chain uses TRBV12-2 with TRBJ2-7; TRBD2, the table's D call, lacks a check against the DNA. TRBV12-2 is a listed pseudogene. The length of the CDR3 is 18 residues. The CDR3 protein is CASRTRELAEPETYEQYF. CDR3 DNA: TGTGCAAGTCGCACCAGGGAGCTAGCGGAGCCAGAAACCTACGAGCAGTACTTC.

V usage is TRBV7-2 and J usage is TRBJ1-5; 11 bases line up with TRBD1. V shed 5 bases, J shed 7 bases, and the junction held 7 bases outside the gene matches. Germline CDR1 reads SGHTA; CDR2 reads FQGNSA. This CDR3 has 15 residues. CDR3 sequence (DNA): TGTGCCAGCAGCGCGGACAGGGGGCGAGGACAGCCCCAGCATTTT. Residues: CASSADRGRGQPQHF.

This sequence joins TRBV2 and TRBJ2-1; TRBD1 matches 10 bases. The CDR3 consists of 15 residues. With 2 bases clipped from V and 8 bases from J, the junction kept 6 bases outside the gene matches. Germline V gene sequence: CDR1 SNHLY, CDR2 FYNNEI. CDR3: CASSELGTGEDEQFF. CDR3 in DNA: TGTGCCAGCAGTGAACTAGGGACAGGGGAGGATGAGCAGTTCTTC. The variable domain in full, with the rest retrieved from reference TRBV2 and TRBJ2-1, is EPEVTQTPSHQVTQMGQEVILRCVPISNHLYFYWYRQILGQKVEFLVSFYNNEISEKSEIFDDQFSVERPDGSNFTLKIRSTKLEDSAMYFCASSELGTGEDEQFFGPGTRLTVL.

V is TRBV11-2 and J is TRBJ2-6; 10 bases agree with TRBD1. This CDR3 has 16 residues. The germline CDR1 and CDR2 sequences are SGHAT and FQNNGV. The junction had 2 bases not matched to a gene; V was cut back by 3 bases and J by 3 bases. CDR3 bases: TGTGCCAGCAGCTTTGACAGGGGGCATGGGGCCAACGTCCTGACTTTC. It codes for CASSFDRGHGANVLTF.

The rearrangement joins TRBV25-1 to TRBJ1-1; TRBD1 agrees at 8 bases. Germline CDR1 and CDR2: MGHDK and SYGVNS. The CDR3 spans 15 residues. The trim removed 2 bases at V and 3 bases at J, leaving 5 bases unmatched. This chain's CDR3 is CASSERTGPDTEAFF. Here the CDR3 DNA reads TGTGCCAGCAGTGAAAGGACAGGGCCGGACACTGAAGCTTTCTTT.

The chain recombines TRBV18 with TRBJ2-7; TRBD1 agrees at 9 bases. Germline CDR1 reads KGHSH; CDR2 reads LQKENI. J gave up 0 bases and V 2 bases, and 2 bases lay outside the gene matches. This CDR3 spans 15 amino acids. The CDR3 here is CASSPGTGSSYEQYF. The CDR3 region has the DNA TGTGCCAGCTCACCAGGGACAGGGAGCTCCTACGAGCAGTACTTC.

With respect to this clone: At the DNA level, this CDR3 is encoded by other sequences in the same sample as well. This CDR3 is CASSLGQGGTEAFF. The DNA for the CDR3 is TGTGCCAGCAGTCTCGGACAGGGGGGGACTGAAGCTTTCTTT. This chain links TRBV27 with TRBJ1-1; TRBD1 matches at 10 bases. There are 14 residues in the CDR3. Germline lookup yields CDR1 MNHEY and CDR2 SMNVEV (reference sequence). V trimming: 5 bases; J trimming: 5 bases; junction bases outside the gene matches: 5.

V is TRBV5-1 and J is TRBJ1-3; the match to TRBD1 covers 7 bases. The germline V gene has CDR1 SGHRS and CDR2 YFSETQ. This CDR3 spans 14 amino acids. With 0 bases clipped from V and 4 bases from J, the junction kept 1 base outside the gene matches. CDR3 sequence: CASSLDRGGNTIYF. The CDR3 region has the DNA TGCGCCAGCAGCTTGGACAGGGGAGGAAACACCATATATTTT.

The chain employs TRBV7-9 and TRBJ1-5; D possibly corresponds to TRBD1 (6 bases). Germline V gene data show CDR1 as SEHNR and CDR2 as FQNEAQ (reference sequence). The CDR3 is 15 amino acids. V was pared by 4 bases and J by 3 bases, with 13 bases between. Here the CDR3 DNA reads TGTGCCAGCAGCTCATTACAGGGAACCAATCAGCCCCAGCATTTT. Protein sequence: CASSSLQGTNQPQHF.

This clone was picked up one time. The CDR3 nucleotides read TGCGCCAGCAGCCAAGACCGATGGGCGGGAGACGCTGAGCAGTTCTTC. This encodes CASSQDRWAGDAEQFF. The chain recombines TRBV4-3 with TRBJ2-1; 7 positions match TRBD2. The germline CDR1 and CDR2 sequences are LGHNA and YSLEER. The ends lost 0 bases at V and 9 bases at J; junction bases unmatched: 11. The CDR3 contains 16 residues.

The rearrangement joins TRBV11-2 to TRBJ1-1, with a tentative D call TRBD1 (6 bases). Trimming removed 2 bases at V and 8 bases at J, with 18 bases between. The V gene's germline CDR1 is SGHAT and CDR2 FQNNGV. The CDR3 spans 15 residues. CDR3 nucleotides: TGTGCCAGCAGCTTAAAAGGGGGACCATCGGGGGAAGCTTTCTTT. It codes for CASSLKGGPSGEAFF.